This TCR beta chain was sequenced during a study of human T cells and chemical hapten exposure. Findings and caveats of the study: Relative to controls, expanded TCRs formed significantly more large CDR3 similarity clusters. As the donors had alopecia, their immune response may differ from healthy people's.

Specified time point: pre-sensitization, week 0. Regarding treatment: therapeutic diphenylcyclopropenone sensitization with weekly scalp DPC. MiXCR, applied by TCRdb to the RACE reads, yields one record per CDR3 protein. Of tens of thousands of distinct CDR3 sequences listed, 12% to 15% were seen once; the top ten hold 4.6%. To note about this clonotype: Its target is not known.

Sequenced material: whole blood, taken in connection with sensitization to the hapten diphenylcyclopropenone (DPC). The clonotype originates from a woman in her fifties or sixties with alopecia areata. Some clones in this sample may be carry-over from other donors' samples.

In nucleotides, the CDR3 is TGTGCCAGCAGTTTACTACCGCAGACAGGGTCGAACACTGAAGCTTTCTTT. The encoded protein is CASSLLPQTGSNTEAFF. The rearrangement joins TRBV27 to TRBJ1-1, with TRBD1 matching 7 bases. Germline V CDR1 and CDR2: MNHEY, SMNVEV (reference sequence). This CDR3 has 17 amino acids. V trimming: 2 bases; J trimming: 1 base; junction bases outside the gene matches: 10.